The clone carrying this TCR beta chain was seen many times. Arm-PCR of CDR3 regions and iRepertoire HTBI primers were the basis on which TCR beta libraries were built. In the source study's methods: Across all samples, 62 TRBV segments and 15 or so TRBJ segments were identified. MiXCR, applied by TCRdb to the multiplex PCR reads, yields one record per CDR3 protein. The V and J calls, along with clone size, are taken from TCRdb and not from the paper's own processing. The sample records some 450,000 distinct CDR3 sequences, roughly 17% being singletons. This sample was included in a study of regulatory T cells in long-lasting Graves disease. CDR1 SNHLY and CDR2 FYNNEI come from the germline V gene. Trimming cost V 4 bases and J 5 bases, with 5 bases left between them. The CDR3 has 12 residues. Time point reported: newly diagnosed GD, antithyroid drugs for less than 3 months. Construction of the TCR library relied on RNA isolated from PBMCs.

The same sample was also studied in work on T cells in Graves' hyperthyroidism and ophthalmopathy. As reported in that work: An initial round of RT-PCR targeting the TCR CDR3 relied on the HTBI primer set.

Source: peripheral blood mononuclear cells (PBMCs), taken at new diagnosis, from a patient treated with antithyroid drugs. The V and J genes are TRBV2 and TRBJ2-2, with D maybe TRBD1 (5 bases). This receptor was taken from a woman aged 25 to 45 with Graves disease. The CDR3 loop is CASSGTTGELFF. The CDR3 nucleotides are TGTGCCAGCAGTGGGACAACCGGGGAGCTGTTTTTT.